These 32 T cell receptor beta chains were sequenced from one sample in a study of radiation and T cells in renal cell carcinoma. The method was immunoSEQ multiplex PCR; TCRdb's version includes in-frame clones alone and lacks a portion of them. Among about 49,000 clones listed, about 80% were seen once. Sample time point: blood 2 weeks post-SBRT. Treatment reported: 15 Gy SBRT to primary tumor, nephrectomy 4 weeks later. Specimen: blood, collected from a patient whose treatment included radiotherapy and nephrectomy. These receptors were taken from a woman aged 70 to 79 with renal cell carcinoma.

The CDR3 reads CASSQGPNYGYTF. CDR3 DNA sequence: TGCGCCAGCAGCCAAGGTCCTAACTATGGCTACACCTTC. The V gene is TRBV4-3, the J gene TRBJ1-2, with unresolved D. Germline V gene lookup returns CDR1 LGHNA and CDR2 YSLEER. Trimming took off 1 base at V and 0 bases at J, with 3 bases between the two ends. This CDR3 region has 13 residues.

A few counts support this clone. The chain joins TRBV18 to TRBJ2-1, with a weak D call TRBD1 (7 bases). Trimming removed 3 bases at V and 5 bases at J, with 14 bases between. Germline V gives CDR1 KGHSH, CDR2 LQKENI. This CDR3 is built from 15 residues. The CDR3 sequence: CASSPGQGGHNEQFF. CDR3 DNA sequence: TGTGCCAGCTCACCGGGGCAGGGGGGTCACAATGAGCAGTTCTTC.

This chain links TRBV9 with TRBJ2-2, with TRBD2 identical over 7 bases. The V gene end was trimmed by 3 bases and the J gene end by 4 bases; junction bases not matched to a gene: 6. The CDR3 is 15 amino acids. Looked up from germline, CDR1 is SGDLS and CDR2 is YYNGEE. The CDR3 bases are TGTGCCAGCAGCGAGACGGGACTAACCACCGGGGAGCTGTTTTTT. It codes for CASSETGLTTGELFF.

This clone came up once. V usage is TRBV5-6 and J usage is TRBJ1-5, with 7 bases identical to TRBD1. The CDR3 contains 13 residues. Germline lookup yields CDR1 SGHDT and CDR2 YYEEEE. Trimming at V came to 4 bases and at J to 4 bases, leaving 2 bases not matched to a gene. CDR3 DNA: TGTGCCAGCAGCGGGGGACAGAATCAGCCCCAGCATTTT. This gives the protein CASSGGQNQPQHF.

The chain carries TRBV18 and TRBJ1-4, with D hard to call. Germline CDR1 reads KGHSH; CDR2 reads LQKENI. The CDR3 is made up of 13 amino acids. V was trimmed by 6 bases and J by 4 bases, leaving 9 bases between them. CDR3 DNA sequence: TGTGCCAGCTCCCCCGGTAATAATGAAAAACTGTTTTTT. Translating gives CASSPGNNEKLFF.

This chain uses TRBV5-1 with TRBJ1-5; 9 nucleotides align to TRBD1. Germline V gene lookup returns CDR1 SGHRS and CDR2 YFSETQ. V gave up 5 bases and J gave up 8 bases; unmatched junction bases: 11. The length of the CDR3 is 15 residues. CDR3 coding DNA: TGCGCCAGCAGACCGGGACAGGGAAGGACTGAGCCCCAGCATTTT. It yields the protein CASRPGQGRTEPQHF.

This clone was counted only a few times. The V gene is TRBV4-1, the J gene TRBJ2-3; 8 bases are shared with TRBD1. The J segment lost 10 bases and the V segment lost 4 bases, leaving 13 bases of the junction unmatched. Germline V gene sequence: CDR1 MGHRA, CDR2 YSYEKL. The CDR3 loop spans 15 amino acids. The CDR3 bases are TGCGCCAGCAGCCCCGGGGACAGGCAGGCGGAGGCGCAGTATTTT. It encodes CASSPGDRQAEAQYF.

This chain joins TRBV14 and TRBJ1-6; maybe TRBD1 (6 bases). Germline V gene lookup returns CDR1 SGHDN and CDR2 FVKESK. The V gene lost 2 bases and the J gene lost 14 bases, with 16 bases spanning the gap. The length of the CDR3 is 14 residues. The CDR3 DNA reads TGTGCCAGCAGCCAAAGAGGGGGGACCAGGACCCTCCACTTT. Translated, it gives CASSQRGGTRTLHF.

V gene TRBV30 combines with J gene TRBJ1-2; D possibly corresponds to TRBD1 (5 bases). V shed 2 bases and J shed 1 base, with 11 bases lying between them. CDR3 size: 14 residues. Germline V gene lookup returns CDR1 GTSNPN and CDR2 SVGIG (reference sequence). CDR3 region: CAWSPGRLNYGYTF. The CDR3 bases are TGTGCCTGGAGTCCGGGACGGCTTAACTATGGCTACACCTTC.

CDR3 loop: CAIRTDSGANVLTF. CDR3 in DNA: TGTGCCATCAGGACAGACTCTGGGGCCAACGTCCTGACTTTC. This rearrangement joins TRBV10-3 to TRBJ2-6; maybe TRBD1 (5 bases). V lost 6 bases and J lost 0, with 6 bases in between. This CDR3 has 14 amino acids. Germline V gene data show CDR1 as ENHRY and CDR2 as SYGVKD.

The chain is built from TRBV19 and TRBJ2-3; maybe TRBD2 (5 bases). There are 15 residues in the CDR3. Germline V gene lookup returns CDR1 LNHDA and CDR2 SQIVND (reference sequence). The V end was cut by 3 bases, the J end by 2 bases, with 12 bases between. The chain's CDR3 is CASSIVARDTDTQYF. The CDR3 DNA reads TGTGCCAGTAGTATCGTAGCGCGCGACACAGATACGCAGTATTTT.

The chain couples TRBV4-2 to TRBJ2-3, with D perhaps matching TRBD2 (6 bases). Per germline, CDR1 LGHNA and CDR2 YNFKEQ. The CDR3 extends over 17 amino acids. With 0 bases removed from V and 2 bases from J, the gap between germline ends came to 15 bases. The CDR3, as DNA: TGTGCCAGCAGCCAAGATGGGCGGGGTGGGATCACAGATACGCAGTATTTT. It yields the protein CASSQDGRGGITDTQYF.

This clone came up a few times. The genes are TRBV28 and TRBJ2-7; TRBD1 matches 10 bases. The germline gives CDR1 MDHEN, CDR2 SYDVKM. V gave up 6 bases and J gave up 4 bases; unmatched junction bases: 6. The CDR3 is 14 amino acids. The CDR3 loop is CASSRDRGTYEQYF. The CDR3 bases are TGTGCCAGCAGCCGGGACAGGGGAACTTACGAGCAGTACTTC. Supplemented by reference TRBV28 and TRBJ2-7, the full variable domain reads DVKVTQSSRYLVKRTGEKVFLECVQDMDHENMFWYRQDPGLGLRLIYFSYDVKMKEKGDIPEGYSVSREKKERFSLILESASTNQTSMYLCASSRDRGTYEQYFGPGTRLTVT.

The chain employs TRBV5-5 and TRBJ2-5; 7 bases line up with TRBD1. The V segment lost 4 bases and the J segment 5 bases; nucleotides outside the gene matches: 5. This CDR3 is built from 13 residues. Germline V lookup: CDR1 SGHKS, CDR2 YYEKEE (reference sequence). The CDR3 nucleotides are TGTGCCAGCAGCCGTGGACAGGAGGAGACCCAGTACTTC. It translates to CASSRGQEETQYF.

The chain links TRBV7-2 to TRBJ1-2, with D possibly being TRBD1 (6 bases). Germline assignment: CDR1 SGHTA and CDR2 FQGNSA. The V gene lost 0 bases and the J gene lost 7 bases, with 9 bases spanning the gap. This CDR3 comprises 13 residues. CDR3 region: CASSLARGSGYTF. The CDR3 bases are TGTGCCAGCAGCTTAGCGAGGGGGTCTGGCTACACCTTC.

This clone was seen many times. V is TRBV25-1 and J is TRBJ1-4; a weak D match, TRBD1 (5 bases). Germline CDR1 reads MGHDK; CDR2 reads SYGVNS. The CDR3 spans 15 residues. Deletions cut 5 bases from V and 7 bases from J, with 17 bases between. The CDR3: CASSRPGGGSEKLFF. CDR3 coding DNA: TGTGCCAGCAGTAGGCCTGGGGGGGGAAGTGAAAAACTGTTTTTT.

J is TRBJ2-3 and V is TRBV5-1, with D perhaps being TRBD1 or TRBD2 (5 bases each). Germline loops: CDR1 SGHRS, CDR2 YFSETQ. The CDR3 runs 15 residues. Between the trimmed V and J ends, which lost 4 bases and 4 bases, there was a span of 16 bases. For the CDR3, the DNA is TGCGCCAGCAGCCTAGAGGGGCAACGTCCAGATACGCAGTATTTT. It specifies CASSLEGQRPDTQYF.

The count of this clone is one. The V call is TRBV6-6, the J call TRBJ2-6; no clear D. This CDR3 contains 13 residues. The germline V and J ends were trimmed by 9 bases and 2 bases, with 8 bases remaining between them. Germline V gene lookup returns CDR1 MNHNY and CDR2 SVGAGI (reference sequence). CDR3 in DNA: TGTGCCAGTATGTACCCTGGGGCCAACGTCCTGACTTTC. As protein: CASMYPGANVLTF.

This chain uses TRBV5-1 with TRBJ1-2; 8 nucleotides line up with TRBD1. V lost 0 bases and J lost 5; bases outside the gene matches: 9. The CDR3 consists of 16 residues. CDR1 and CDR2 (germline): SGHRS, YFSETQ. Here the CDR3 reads CASSLDGAGQVYGYTF. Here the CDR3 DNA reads TGCGCCAGCAGCTTGGATGGCGCGGGACAGGTATATGGCTACACCTTC.

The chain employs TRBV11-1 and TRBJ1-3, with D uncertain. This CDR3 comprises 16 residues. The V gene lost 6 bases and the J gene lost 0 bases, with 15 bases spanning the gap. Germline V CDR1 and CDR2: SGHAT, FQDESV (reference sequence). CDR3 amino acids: CASRPGGSSSGNTIYF. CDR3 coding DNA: TGTGCCAGCAGACCCGGAGGGAGTTCCTCTGGAAACACCATATATTTT.

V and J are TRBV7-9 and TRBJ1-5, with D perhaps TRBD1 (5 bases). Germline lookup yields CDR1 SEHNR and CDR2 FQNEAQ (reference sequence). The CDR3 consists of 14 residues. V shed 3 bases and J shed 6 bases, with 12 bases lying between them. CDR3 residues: CASSFDGGLQPQHF. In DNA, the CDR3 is TGTGCCAGCAGCTTCGACGGGGGACTTCAGCCCCAGCATTTT. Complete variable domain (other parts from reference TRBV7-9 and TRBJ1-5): DTGVSQNPRHKITKRGQNVTFRCDPISEHNRLYWYRQTLGQGPEFLTYFQNEAQLEKSRLLSDRFSAERPKGSFSTLEIQRTEQGDSAMYLCASSFDGGLQPQHFGDGTRLSIL.

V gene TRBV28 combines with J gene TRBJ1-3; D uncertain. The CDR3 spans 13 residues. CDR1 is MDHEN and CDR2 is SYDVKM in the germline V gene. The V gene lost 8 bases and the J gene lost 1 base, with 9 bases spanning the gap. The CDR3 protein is CASGRWSGNTIYF. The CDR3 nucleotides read TGTGCCAGCGGAAGGTGGTCTGGAAACACCATATATTTT.

The CDR3 protein is CASSLGGTGGLHSYEQYF. In DNA form, the CDR3 reads TGCGCCAGCAGCTTGGGAGGGACAGGGGGCCTCCACTCCTACGAGCAGTACTTC. The chain carries TRBV5-1 and TRBJ2-7, with 12 bases aligning to TRBD1. This CDR3 spans 18 amino acids. Germline CDR1 is SGHRS and CDR2 is YFSETQ. The trim removed 0 bases at V and 0 bases at J, leaving 7 bases unmatched.

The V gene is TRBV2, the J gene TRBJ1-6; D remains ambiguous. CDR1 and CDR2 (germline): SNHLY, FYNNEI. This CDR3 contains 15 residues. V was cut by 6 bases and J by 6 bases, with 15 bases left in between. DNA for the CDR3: TGTGCCAGCAGGGTCGGAGCACGTCCTAATTCACCCCTCCACTTT. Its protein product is CASRVGARPNSPLHF.

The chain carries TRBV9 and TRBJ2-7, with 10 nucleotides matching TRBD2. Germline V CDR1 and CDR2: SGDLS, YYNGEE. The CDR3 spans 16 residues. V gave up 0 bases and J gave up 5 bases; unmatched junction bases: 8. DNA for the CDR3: TGTGCCAGCAGCGTAGCGGTTAGCGGGAGGAACGACGAGCAGTACTTC. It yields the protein CASSVAVSGRNDEQYF.

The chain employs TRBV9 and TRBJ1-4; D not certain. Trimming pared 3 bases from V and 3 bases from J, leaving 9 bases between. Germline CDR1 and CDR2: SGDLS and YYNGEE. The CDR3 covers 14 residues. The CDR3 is CASSAGRANEKLFF. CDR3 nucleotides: TGTGCCAGCAGCGCCGGAAGGGCTAATGAAAAACTGTTTTTT.

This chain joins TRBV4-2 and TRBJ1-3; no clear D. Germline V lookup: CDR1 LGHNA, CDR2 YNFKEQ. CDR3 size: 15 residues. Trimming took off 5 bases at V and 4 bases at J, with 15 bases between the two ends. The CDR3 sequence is CASSFMAGLGNTIYF. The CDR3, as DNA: TGTGCCAGCAGCTTTATGGCGGGTCTCGGAAACACCATATATTTT.

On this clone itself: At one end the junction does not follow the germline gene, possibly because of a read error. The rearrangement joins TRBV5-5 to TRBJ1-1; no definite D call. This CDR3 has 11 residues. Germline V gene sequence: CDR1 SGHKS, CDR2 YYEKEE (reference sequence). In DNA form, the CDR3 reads TGTGCCAGCAGCGCTGACACAGAAGCTTTCTTT. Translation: CASSADTEAFF.

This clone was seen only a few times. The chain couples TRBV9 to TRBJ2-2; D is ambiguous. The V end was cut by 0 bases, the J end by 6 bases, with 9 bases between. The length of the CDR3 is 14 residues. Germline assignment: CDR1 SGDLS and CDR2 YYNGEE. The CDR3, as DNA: TGTGCCAGCAGCGTAGTAAAGGAACCCGGGGAGCTGTTTTTT. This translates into CASSVVKEPGELFF.

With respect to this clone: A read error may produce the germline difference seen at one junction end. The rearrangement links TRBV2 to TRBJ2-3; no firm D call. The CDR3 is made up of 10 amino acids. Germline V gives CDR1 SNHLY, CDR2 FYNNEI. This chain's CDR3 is CASSEDTQYF. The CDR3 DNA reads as TGTGCCAGCAGCGAAGATACGCAGTATTTT.

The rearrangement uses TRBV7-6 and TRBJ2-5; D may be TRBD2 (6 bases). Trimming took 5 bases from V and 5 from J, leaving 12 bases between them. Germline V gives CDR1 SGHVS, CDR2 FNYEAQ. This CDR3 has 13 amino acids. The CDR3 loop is CASSLGRQETQYF. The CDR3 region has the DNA TGTGCCAGCAGCCTGGGGAGGCAGGAGACCCAGTACTTC.

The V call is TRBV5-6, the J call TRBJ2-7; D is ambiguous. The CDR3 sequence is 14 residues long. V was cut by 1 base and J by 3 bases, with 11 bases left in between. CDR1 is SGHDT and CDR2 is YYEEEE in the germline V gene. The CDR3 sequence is CASSLTGMDYEQYF. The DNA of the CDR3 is TGTGCCAGCAGCTTGACCGGAATGGACTACGAGCAGTACTTC. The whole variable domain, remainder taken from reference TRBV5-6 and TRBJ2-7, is DAGVTQSPTHLIKTRGQQVTLRCSPKSGHDTVSWYQQALGQGPQFIFQYYEEEERQRGNFPDRFSGHQFPNYSSELNVNALLLGDSALYLCASSLTGMDYEQYFGPGTRLTVT.